This T cell receptor beta chain came from a study of CD8 T cells in Susac syndrome. In germline, CDR1 is MNHNY, CDR2 SVGAGI (reference sequence). V was shortened by 0 bases and J by 3 bases, with 12 bases between the two germline ends. The CDR3 has 15 amino acids. An input of 0.5 to 1 ug of RNA was subjected to reverse transcription using random hexamers. One entry per CDR3 protein results from TCRdb running MiXCR on the immunoSEQ multiplex PCR reads. This repertoire shows approximately 230,000 distinct CDR3 sequences, just over 90% found once; its top ten account for about 0.071%. The TCR was taken from a human donor with multiple sclerosis. The chain recombines TRBV6-6 with TRBJ2-7, with D perhaps matching TRBD1 (6 bases). Sequenced material: CD4+ T cells from PBMCs. The CDR3 DNA sequence: TGTGCCAGCAGTTACTCTACAGGGAAGGACTACGAGCAGTACGTC. Translation: CASSYSTGKDYEQYV.